These 18 T cell receptor beta chains share one sample of origin, sequenced in a study of tumor-infiltrating lymphocytes in oesophageal squamous cell carcinoma. Using its own MiXCR run on the PCR reads, TCRdb lists one record per CDR3 protein. The sample lists about 23,000 distinct CDR3 sequences, roughly 35% occurring once. The source material was esophageal tumor tissue. Source of these receptors: a male donor with esophageal squamous cell carcinoma.

This clonotype has just one count. This rearrangement joins TRBV7-2 to TRBJ1-1, with D perhaps TRBD2 (5 bases). The J call is uncertain, as TRBJ2-2 better fits the DNA end. Germline lookup yields CDR1 SGHTA and CDR2 FQGNSA. The CDR3 runs to 17 residues. The CDR3 region is CASSLRVQASGTGELFF. CDR3 DNA sequence: TGTGCCAGCAGCTTGAGGGTTCAAGCGTCGGGGACCGGGGAGCTGTTTTTT.

The chain employs TRBV7-2 and TRBJ2-1, with 11 bases fitting TRBD2. The J call may not be correct, given that the DNA end is closer to TRBJ2-7. The germline gives CDR1 SGHTA, CDR2 FQGNSA. The CDR3 loop spans 15 amino acids. This chain's CDR3 is CASSRGTSGTYEQYF. Written as DNA, the CDR3 is TGTGCCAGCAGCCGCGGGACTAGCGGAACCTACGAGCAGTACTTC.

This clonotype was found many times. The rearrangement links TRBV5-1 to TRBJ2-5, with D possibly matching TRBD2 (6 bases). The CDR3 has 14 residues. Trimming stripped 0 bases from V and 10 bases from J, with 16 bases between. Germline CDR1 and CDR2: SGHRS and YFSETQ. DNA for the CDR3: TGCGCCAGCAGCTTGGGGGACTCCTTTTGGGGCCAGTACTTC. It codes for CASSLGDSFWGQYF.

The genes are TRBV10-3 and TRBJ2-1, with 16 bases fitting TRBD2. Gene TRBJ2-7 matches the end of the DNA better, so the J call may be wrong. The germline gives CDR1 ENHRY, CDR2 SYGVKD. The CDR3 has 17 amino acids. The CDR3 DNA is TGTGCCATCAGTGAACTGGGACTAGCGGGAGGGAACGACGAGCAGTACTTC. Translation gives CAISELGLAGGNDEQYF.

A few counts support this clonotype. The V and J genes are TRBV5-1 and TRBJ2-7, with D possibly matching TRBD2 (6 bases). Trimming removed 0 bases at V and 7 bases at J, with 17 bases between. This CDR3 region has 15 residues. Germline V gene sequence: CDR1 SGHRS, CDR2 YFSETQ. The CDR3 reads CASSLVAGTHNEQYF. CDR3 bases: TGCGCCAGCAGCTTGGTGGCGGGAACCCACAATGAGCAGTACTTC.

This clonotype was counted at least ten times. The chain employs TRBV2 and TRBJ2-6; TRBD2 matches at 10 bases. Looked up from germline, CDR1 is SNHLY and CDR2 is FYNNEI. After removal of 6 bases from V and 1 base from J, the junction contained 3 bases not matched to a gene. CDR3 length: 16 amino acids. The CDR3 DNA reads as TGTGCCAGCAGAGGTAGCGGGAGGTCTGGGGCCAACGTCCTGACTTTC. It is translated as CASRGSGRSGANVLTF.

This chain connects TRBV6-8 to TRBJ1-5; D may be TRBD1 (5 bases). The CDR3 has 14 residues. V shed 5 bases and J shed 3 bases, with 11 bases lying between them. Per the germline V gene, CDR1 is MNHGY and CDR2 is SAAAGT. The CDR3 DNA follows: TGTGCCAGCAGTCGCGACAGATCCAATCAGCCCCAGCATTTT. Encoded protein: CASSRDRSNQPQHF.

The sample holds a few counts of this clonotype. The CDR3 here is CASRSDRGLETQYF. The CDR3 nucleotides read TGTGCCAGCAGGTCGGACAGGGGTTTAGAGACCCAGTACTTC. The chain uses TRBV7-8 and TRBJ2-5, with TRBD1 matching 9 bases. The CDR3 spans 14 residues. Germline V lookup: CDR1 SGHVS, CDR2 FQNEAQ. V lost 6 bases and J lost 4; bases outside the gene matches: 6.

This clonotype is labeled medium-sized. The CDR3 protein is CASGKTSGVNEQFF. CDR3 coding DNA: TGTGCCAGCGGAAAGACTAGCGGGGTGAATGAGCAGTTCTTC. The V gene is TRBV28, the J gene TRBJ2-1, with 11 positions matching TRBD2. V trimming: 8 bases; J trimming: 7 bases; junction bases outside the gene matches: 7. This CDR3 has 14 amino acids. CDR1 MDHEN and CDR2 SYDVKM come from the germline V gene. The full variable domain, rest sourced from reference TRBV28 and TRBJ2-1, is DVKVTQSSRYLVKRTGEKVFLECVQDMDHENMFWYRQDPGLGLRLIYFSYDVKMKEKGDIPEGYSVSREKKERFSLILESASTNQTSMYLCASGKTSGVNEQFFGPGTRLTVL.

This clonotype came up many times. The J gene is TRBJ2-1, the V gene TRBV6-1, with 12 bases identical to TRBD2. Germline lookup yields CDR1 MNHNS and CDR2 SASEGT. Germline trimming cut 5 bases from V and 7 bases from J; bases unmatched to any gene: 6. CDR3 length: 15 residues. The CDR3 sequence: CASSPPGLAGNEQFF. The CDR3 DNA reads TGTGCCAGCAGTCCCCCCGGACTAGCGGGAAATGAGCAGTTCTTC.

In this sample, this clonotype is medium-sized. The chain combines TRBV27 with TRBJ2-1; 7 bases agree with TRBD1. V lost 6 bases and J lost 3; bases outside the gene matches: 8. This CDR3 region has 15 residues. The germline CDR1 and CDR2 sequences are MNHEY and SMNVEV (reference sequence). CDR3 residues: CASRNRGGFYNEQFF. The CDR3 DNA follows: TGTGCCAGCAGGAACAGGGGTGGGTTCTACAATGAGCAGTTCTTC.

The chain combines TRBV6-6 with TRBJ1-2; D unresolved. This CDR3 is built from 12 residues. V was pared by 0 bases and J by 5 bases, with 4 bases between. The V gene's germline CDR1 is MNHNY and CDR2 SVGAGI (reference sequence). The CDR3 sequence is CASSYSGYGYTF. The CDR3 DNA reads as TGTGCCAGCAGTTACTCGGGGTATGGCTACACCTTC.

This clonotype was counted at least ten times. The chain uses TRBV6-1 and TRBJ2-5; TRBD2 matches at 7 bases. V lost 8 bases, J lost 1 base, and 7 bases stayed unmatched. From germline, CDR1 is MNHNS and CDR2 SASEGT. This CDR3 is 14 amino acids long. The CDR3 region is CASVAGPTQETQYF. The CDR3 DNA follows: TGTGCCAGCGTAGCGGGCCCTACCCAAGAGACCCAGTACTTC.

This clonotype was picked up many times. The genes are TRBV5-5 and TRBJ2-1; possibly TRBD2 for D (5 bases). The V end lost 0 bases, the J end lost 2 bases, and 18 bases lay between the germline ends. The CDR3 totals 18 residues. Looked up from germline, CDR1 is SGHKS and CDR2 is YYEKEE (reference sequence). Here the CDR3 DNA reads TGTGCCAGCAGCTTGGACGTATCTATAGGGAGTCCCTACAATGAGCAGTTCTTC. It is translated as CASSLDVSIGSPYNEQFF.

This clonotype was detected only a few times. This may be a read error, as it is one base from a much larger clone. The V gene is TRBV6-1, the J gene TRBJ2-3, with D maybe TRBD2 (5 bases). Germline V CDR1 and CDR2: MNHNS, SASEGT. CDR3 size: 15 residues. With 6 bases removed from V and 14 bases from J, the gap between germline ends came to 27 bases. Here the CDR3 reads CASRFRIGVPGELYF. As DNA, the CDR3 is TGTGCCAGCAGGTTCAGAATCGGAGTTCCCGGGGAGCTGTATTTT.

The chain carries TRBV7-2 and TRBJ1-1; TRBD1 is a possible D gene (5 bases). Deletions cut 1 base from V and 4 bases from J, with 13 bases between. Germline CDR1 reads SGHTA; CDR2 reads FQGNSA. This CDR3 contains 15 residues. The CDR3 DNA reads TGTGCCAGCAGCTTAGTGCTGGGGGAGAGCACTGAAGCTTTCTTT. The encoded protein is CASSLVLGESTEAFF.

The chain couples TRBV4-3 to TRBJ2-1; D assignment may be TRBD1 or TRBD2 (6 bases each). The J call is uncertain, as TRBJ2-7 better fits the DNA end. The germline gives CDR1 LGHNA, CDR2 YSLEER. The CDR3 is 16 residues long. The CDR3 DNA is TGCGCCAGCAGCCAAGATCGCGGGACATTAACCTACGAGCAGTACTTC. It specifies CASSQDRGTLTYEQYF.

The sample holds a few counts of this clonotype. The gene calls are TRBV6-1 and TRBJ1-5, with 8 bases lining up with TRBD1. The CDR3 totals 15 residues. The germline gives CDR1 MNHNS, CDR2 SASEGT. The V and J ends lost 6 bases and 3 bases, in that order; junction bases with no gene match: 7. Here the CDR3 reads CASSNPGGNNQPQHF. CDR3 DNA: TGTGCCAGCAGCAACCCAGGGGGCAACAATCAGCCCCAGCATTTT.